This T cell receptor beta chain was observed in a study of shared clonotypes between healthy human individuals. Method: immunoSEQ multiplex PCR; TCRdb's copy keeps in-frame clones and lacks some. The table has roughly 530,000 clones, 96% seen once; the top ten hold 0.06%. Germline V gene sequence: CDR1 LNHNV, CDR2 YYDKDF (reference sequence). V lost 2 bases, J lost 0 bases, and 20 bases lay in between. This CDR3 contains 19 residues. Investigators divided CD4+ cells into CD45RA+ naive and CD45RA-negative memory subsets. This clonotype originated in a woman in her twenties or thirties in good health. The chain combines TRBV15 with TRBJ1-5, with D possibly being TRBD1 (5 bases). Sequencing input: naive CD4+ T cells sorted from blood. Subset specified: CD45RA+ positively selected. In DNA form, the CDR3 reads TGTGCCACCAGCAGAACCAAGGGTGTAACAGGTTCTAGCAATCAGCCCCAGCATTTT. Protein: CATSRTKGVTGSSNQPQHF.